A single sample gave rise to the 9 T cell receptor beta chains below, sequenced in a study of CD8 T cells in Susac syndrome. Random hexamers served to reverse transcribe roughly 0.5 to 1 ug RNA. TCRdb processed the immunoSEQ multiplex PCR reads anew with MiXCR; each CDR3 protein has one entry. The sample yields approximately 76,000 distinct CDR3 sequences, approximately 95% seen once. Sequencing was carried out using CD8+ T cells from PBMCs. The receptors were gathered from a human donor with multiple sclerosis.

The chain recombines TRBV6-1 with TRBJ2-3, with TRBD2 matching over 11 bases. This CDR3 region has 15 residues. Germline V gives CDR1 MNHNS, CDR2 SASEGT. V lost 1 base to trimming and J lost 8 bases; unmatched junction nucleotides: 5. CDR3 sequence (DNA): TGTGCCAGCAGTGAAGAAACTAGCGGGAGAAGTACGCAGTATTTT. It codes for CASSEETSGRSTQYF.

V and J are TRBV13 and TRBJ2-5; D unclear. The germline CDR1 and CDR2 sequences are PRHDT and FYEKMQ (reference sequence). The CDR3 consists of 14 residues. Trimming took 3 bases from V and 1 from J, leaving 9 bases between them. The CDR3 sequence: CASSFQRFQETQYF. The CDR3 nucleotides are TGTGCCAGCAGCTTCCAACGCTTCCAAGAGACCCAGTACTTC.

In this sample, this clonotype turned up once. The chain recombines TRBV6-6 with TRBJ1-2; a weak D match, TRBD1 (6 bases). Deletions cut 0 bases from V and 0 bases from J, with 8 bases between. Germline CDR1 is MNHNY and CDR2 is SVGAGI (reference sequence). This CDR3 is 15 amino acids long. The CDR3 region is CASSYSGAANYGYTF. The DNA of the CDR3 is TGTGCCAGCAGTTACTCGGGGGCGGCTAACTATGGCTACACCTTC.

The table lists this clonotype with a count of one. The rearrangement links TRBV29-1 to TRBJ2-1, with a tentative D call TRBD1 (5 bases). Germline V gives CDR1 SQVTM, CDR2 ANQGSEA. CDR3 length: 14 residues. V lost 1 base to trimming and J lost 3 bases, with 10 bases between them. The CDR3 here is CSVEGRVNYNEQFF. CDR3 nucleotide sequence: TGCAGCGTTGAAGGCAGGGTAAACTACAATGAGCAGTTCTTC.

The J gene is TRBJ2-1, the V gene TRBV19; D not resolved. V was shortened by 7 bases and J by 5 bases, with 15 bases between the two germline ends. The CDR3 is 14 residues long. Germline V gives CDR1 LNHDA, CDR2 SQIVND (reference sequence). CDR3 loop: CASTSFGLNNEQFF. CDR3 DNA sequence: TGTGCCAGTACCTCCTTCGGGCTTAACAATGAGCAGTTCTTC.

The chain carries TRBV5-4 and TRBJ2-7, with D unclear. Germline CDR1 and CDR2: SGHNT and YYREEE (reference sequence). Trimming cost V 4 bases and J 7 bases, with 18 bases left between them. The CDR3 spans 14 residues. The CDR3 DNA is TGTGCCAGCAGCCGGGTCCCACTTGACCAGGAGCAGTACTTC. Its protein is CASSRVPLDQEQYF.

The chain links TRBV2 to TRBJ1-4; D is undetermined. The germline V gene has CDR1 SNHLY and CDR2 FYNNEI. CDR3 length: 13 residues. Trimming pared 6 bases from V and 5 bases from J, leaving 10 bases between. CDR3 coding DNA: TGTGCCAGCAGCCCTATGGGGAATGAAAAACTGTTTTTT. This sequence encodes CASSPMGNEKLFF.

The chain carries TRBV6-5 and TRBJ2-1; 10 nucleotides match TRBD2. This CDR3 is built from 13 residues. Germline V gene data show CDR1 as MNHEY and CDR2 as SVGAGI. Unmatched junction bases numbered 5, after V lost 8 bases and J lost 7 bases. This chain's CDR3 is CASGLAGANEQFF. In DNA form, the CDR3 reads TGTGCCAGCGGGCTAGCGGGAGCTAATGAGCAGTTCTTC.

This clonotype was seen a single time. The chain carries TRBV7-6 and TRBJ2-7, with D perhaps matching TRBD1 (5 bases). Trimming cost V 3 bases and J 1 base, with 13 bases left between them. The germline V gene encodes CDR1 SGHVS and CDR2 FNYEAQ. The CDR3 sequence is 15 residues long. This CDR3 is CASSFGQGSSYEQYF. In nucleotides, the CDR3 is TGTGCCAGCAGCTTTGGCCAGGGATCATCCTACGAGCAGTACTTC.